This T cell receptor beta chain was sequenced for a study of cytomegalovirus exposure and HLA in healthy donors. Germline assignment: CDR1 SGHRS and CDR2 YFSETQ. The CDR3 sequence is 16 residues long. V was clipped by 4 bases and J by 6 bases, with 21 bases between them. About this clone itself: As yet, its antigen is unknown.

The PCR made use of 60 Vbeta and 13 Jbeta primers. Produced via immunoSEQ multiplex PCR; TCRdb's table is partial and in-frame only. The data show 85,000 to 120,000 clones, around 85% seen once. Study observations and caveats: What a later analysis reportedly showed was that an Asian-associated ancestry cluster had fewer N-insertions than the approximately 700-donor mean. Highly shared variants forming one cluster were likely a sequencing artifact.

This receptor was identified in a man in his sixties in good health and CMV-seronegative. This chain links TRBV5-1 with TRBJ2-3; D perhaps matches TRBD2 (7 bases). The sample taken for sequencing was PBMCs. The CDR3 DNA sequence: TGCGCCAGCAGCCCCCCCAGAGGGGGGGGGTCGGATACGCAGTATTTT. Amino acid sequence: CASSPPRGGGSDTQYF.